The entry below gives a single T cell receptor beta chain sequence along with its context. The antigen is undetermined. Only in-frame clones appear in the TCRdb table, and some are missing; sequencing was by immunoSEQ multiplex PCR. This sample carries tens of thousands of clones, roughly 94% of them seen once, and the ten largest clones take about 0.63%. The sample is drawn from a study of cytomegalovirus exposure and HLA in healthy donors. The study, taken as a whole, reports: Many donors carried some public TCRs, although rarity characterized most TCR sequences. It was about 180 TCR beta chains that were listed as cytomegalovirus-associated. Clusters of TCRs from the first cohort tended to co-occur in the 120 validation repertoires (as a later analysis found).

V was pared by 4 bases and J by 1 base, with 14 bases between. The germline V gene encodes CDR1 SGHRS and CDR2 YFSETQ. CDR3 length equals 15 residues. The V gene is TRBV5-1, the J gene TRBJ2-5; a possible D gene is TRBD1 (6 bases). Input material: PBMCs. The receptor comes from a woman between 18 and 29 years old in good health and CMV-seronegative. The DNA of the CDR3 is TGCGCCAGCAGCCTGGGGGCCATACGCCAAGAGACCCAGTACTTC. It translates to CASSLGAIRQETQYF.